A selection of T cell receptor beta chains follows, all from one sample in a study of blood T cell repertoires in COVID-19. The assay was immunoSEQ multiplex PCR, and TCRdb's table has in-frame clones only and misses some. The table has about 97,000 clones, roughly 89% seen once. Sequenced: peripheral blood. These receptors originate from a woman aged 45-59 years with COVID-19, enrolled during active disease. CDR3s include the opening cysteine and the closing phenylalanine or tryptophan. A D gene is named only where the DNA matches it firmly. Size tells how often a clone was seen (once, few, many) or the class of an expanded clone, and some rows leave it out.

CDR3 DNA,CDR3 protein,D gene,J gene,clone size,V gene
TGTGCCAGCAGCTTAAGATCGGGGGGGGCTAATGAGCAGTTCTTC,CASSLRSGGANEQFF,TRBD2,TRBJ2-1,-,TRBV7-8
TGTGCCAGCAGCGCCCGGGACAGGGGGCGGCATGAGCAGTTCTTC,CASSARDRGRHEQFF,TRBD1,TRBJ2-1,-,TRBV9
TGTGCCAGTAGTATCGGCACCGGGGAGCTGTTTTTT,CASSIGTGELFF,-,TRBJ2-2,-,TRBV19
TGTGCCAGCAGCTCCATACAGGGGGCGGTCACCTTC,CASSSIQGAVTF,TRBD1,TRBJ1-2,-,TRBV7-3
TGTGCCAGCATCCTCCAGGGTTCCGGCTACACCTTC,CASILQGSGYTF,-,TRBJ1-2,-,TRBV12-3/TRBV12-4
TGTGCCAGCAGTTCTGCCAGGGGCTTCACTGAAGCTTTCTTT,CASSSARGFTEAFF,-,TRBJ1-1,-,TRBV6-6
TGTGCCAGCAGCTTAGTCGGCGGGGGATATAATGAGCAGTTCTTC,CASSLVGGGYNEQFF,TRBD2,TRBJ2-1,-,TRBV11-2
TGTGCCAGCAGCCCGTCAGGGTTCGGCACTGAAGCTTTCTTT,CASSPSGFGTEAFF,-,TRBJ1-1,medium-sized,TRBV5-8
TGTGCCAGCAGTGACAGGGGATCCTACGAGCAGTACTTC,CASSDRGSYEQYF,TRBD1,TRBJ2-7,-,TRBV28
TGTGCCAGCAGCCAAGATCGGATGGGGGGAAGGGTCACTGAAGCTTTCTTT,CASSQDRMGGRVTEAFF,-,TRBJ1-1,-,TRBV3-1/TRBV3-2
TGTGCCAGCCGTACTCGCGGGGCGTTCCAAGAGACCCAGTACTTC,CASRTRGAFQETQYF,-,TRBJ2-5,-,TRBV19
TGCGGGACATATGGCTACACCTTC,CGTYGYTF,-,TRBJ1-2,-,TRBV4-1
TGTGCCACCAGTAGCGGGAAAGACTATGGCTACACCTTC,CATSSGKDYGYTF,-,TRBJ1-2,-,TRBV24-1
TGTGCCAGCAGCCAAGAACGACAGGCGAGCTCCTACAATGAGCAGTTCTTC,CASSQERQASSYNEQFF,-,TRBJ2-1,-,TRBV3-1/TRBV3-2
TGTGCCACCGGCCCGACTAGCGGGGGGGTCTCCTACAATGAGCAGTTCTTC,CATGPTSGGVSYNEQFF,TRBD2,TRBJ2-1,-,TRBV24-1
TGTGCCAGCTCATTTGACATGGTGAACACTGAAGCTTTCTTT,CASSFDMVNTEAFF,-,TRBJ1-1,-,TRBV18
TGTGCCAGCAGCTCCGACGGGAATCAGCCCCAGCATTTT,CASSSDGNQPQHF,-,TRBJ1-5,-,TRBV5-5
TGTGCCAGCAGCTCTGCCCGAAGGGGCACTGAAGCTTTCTTT,CASSSARRGTEAFF,-,TRBJ1-1,-,TRBV5-8
TGTGCCAGCAGCCAAGGAAGGGGACACCAGAACACTGAAGCTTTCTTT,CASSQGRGHQNTEAFF,-,TRBJ1-1,once,TRBV3-1/TRBV3-2
TGTGCCAGCAGCGACAGGGGGATGCTACGGTCTGAAGCTTTCTTT,CASSDRGMLRSEAFF,TRBD1,TRBJ1-1,-,TRBV2
TGCGCCAGCAGTGAGCCGCCGGGCTCCGGGACAGGGTTGAATGAGCAGTTCTTC,CASSEPPGSGTGLNEQFF,TRBD1,TRBJ2-1,-,TRBV10-1
TGTGCCAGCAGCTTACTAGCGGGGGGCATCACAGATACGCAGTATTTT,CASSLLAGGITDTQYF,TRBD2,TRBJ2-3,-,TRBV5-4
TGCGCCAGCAGCTTGGCCGCTACAGGGGGCTCCTACGAGCAGTACTTC,CASSLAATGGSYEQYF,TRBD1,TRBJ2-7,-,TRBV5-1
TGTGCCAGCAGCCCAGCGGGGGACACAGATACGCAGTATTTT,CASSPAGDTDTQYF,TRBD2,TRBJ2-3,-,TRBV9
TGTGCCTGGAGTGACAGGGTGAATTCACCCCTCCACTTT,CAWSDRVNSPLHF,-,TRBJ1-6,-,TRBV30
TGTGCCAGCAGCTTAAAGATTGATTGGACACCCGTCTTGAAGGGAGAAGCTTTCTTT,CASSLKIDWTPVLKGEAFF,-,TRBJ1-1,-,TRBV7-2
TGTGCCAGCAGATCCACAGGGTACACCTTC,CASRSTGYTF,-,TRBJ1-2,-,TRBV6-6
TGTGCCAGCAGTGAAGTACGGGGAGGATCACCCCTCCACTTT,CASSEVRGGSPLHF,-,TRBJ1-6,few,TRBV2
TGTGCCATCAGGGTTAGCGGGGGGCAGACTAGCTCTGGGGCCAACGTCCTGACTTTC,CAIRVSGGQTSSGANVLTF,TRBD2,TRBJ2-6,few,TRBV10-3
TGTGCCAGCAGCTTGGCAGGGGTCGGAAACACCATATATTTT,CASSLAGVGNTIYF,-,TRBJ1-3,-,TRBV5-5
TGTGCCACCAGTGAAAGGTGGGGGGAAGAGACCCAGTACTTC,CATSERWGEETQYF,-,TRBJ2-5,-,TRBV24-1
TGTGCCAGCAGTGAGGGAGGAGAGCAGTTCTTC,CASSEGGEQFF,-,TRBJ2-1,-,TRBV6-1
TGTGCCAGCAGCCAAGGATCGAGAGCCGGGAACACAGATACGCAGTATTTT,CASSQGSRAGNTDTQYF,-,TRBJ2-3,-,TRBV4-2
TGTGCCAGCAGCGCTCTGGGAACAGGGACCGGGGAGCTGTTTTTT,CASSALGTGTGELFF,-,TRBJ2-2,-,TRBV9
TGCGCCAGCAGTGCAGGGGGCATTGAAGCTTTCTTT,CASSAGGIEAFF,TRBD1,TRBJ1-1,-,TRBV10-2
TGCGCCAGCAGCCAAGATCTTTCGGGAGGGGATGGCTACACCTTC,CASSQDLSGGDGYTF,-,TRBJ1-2,once,TRBV4-1
TGCGCCAGCAGCCAGGACCCGCGGGGACCGCAGTATTTT,CASSQDPRGPQYF,-,TRBJ2-3,-,TRBV4-3
TGTGCCAGCAGCTGGACAGGGGCTAACACCGGGGAGCTGTTTTTT,CASSWTGANTGELFF,TRBD1,TRBJ2-2,-,TRBV5-4
TGTGCCAGCAGTGACCCAGGGGGGAACACTGAAGCTTTCTTT,CASSDPGGNTEAFF,TRBD1,TRBJ1-1,-,TRBV6-1
TGTGCCAGCAGCTTAGGTCGACCGTTGCCCGAGGGTACGCAGTATTTT,CASSLGRPLPEGTQYF,-,TRBJ2-3,few,TRBV13
TGTGCCAGCAGCTTAGGAGACGGATCATTGAACACTGAAGCTTTCTTT,CASSLGDGSLNTEAFF,-,TRBJ1-1,once,TRBV7-3
TGTGCCAGCAGTTCACAGGGCTATGGCTACACCTTC,CASSSQGYGYTF,-,TRBJ1-2,-,TRBV28
TGTGCCAGCAGCTTCCTAATTAGCGGGGGAGCAGATACGCAGTATTTT,CASSFLISGGADTQYF,TRBD2,TRBJ2-3,once,TRBV11-2
TGCGCCAGCAGTGCGAGTAACTATGGCTACACCTTC,CASSASNYGYTF,-,TRBJ1-2,-,TRBV10-1
TGTGCCAGTAGTACTGCCGGGACAGGGTATTCACCCCTCCACTTT,CASSTAGTGYSPLHF,TRBD1,TRBJ1-6,-,TRBV19
TGTGCCAGTAGTATGGCGGGGGGCTACAATGAGCAGTTCTTC,CASSMAGGYNEQFF,TRBD2,TRBJ2-1,-,TRBV19
TGTGCCAGTAGATTCTCCGGGACAGGGGCATTGACCTATGGCTACACCTTC,CASRFSGTGALTYGYTF,TRBD1,TRBJ1-2,-,TRBV19
TGTGCCAGCAGTTTCCGGACAGGGACGAGTCAGCCCCAGCATTTT,CASSFRTGTSQPQHF,TRBD1,TRBJ1-5,few,TRBV28
TGTGCCAGCAGTTACGACAGCGACAATGAGCAGTTCTTC,CASSYDSDNEQFF,-,TRBJ2-1,-,TRBV27
TGTGCCAGCAGCTTAGGGGGCAGCCCTGCCAGTCAGCCCCAGCATTTT,CASSLGGSPASQPQHF,-,TRBJ1-5,once,TRBV7-8
TGTGCCACCTCATCGACCATGACAGGGACGCAGTTCTTC,CATSSTMTGTQFF,TRBD1,TRBJ2-1,-,TRBV24-1
TGTGCCACCCAGGACAGGGGAGGAGGCAATCAGCCCCAGCATTTT,CATQDRGGGNQPQHF,TRBD1,TRBJ1-5,-,TRBV19
TGTGCCAGCATAGGCAGGAAGGAAAAACTGTTTTTT,CASIGRKEKLFF,-,TRBJ1-4,-,TRBV28
TGTGCCAGTGGGACAGGGAGCTCCTACAATGAGCAGTTCTTC,CASGTGSSYNEQFF,TRBD1,TRBJ2-1,-,TRBV19
TGTGCCAGCAGCCCCCACAGAGCTCCCCCGGGGGGCTACACCTTC,CASSPHRAPPGGYTF,-,TRBJ1-2,-,TRBV5-5
TGTGCCAGCAGTGAAGGGGGCGGTTACTATGGCTACACCTTC,CASSEGGGYYGYTF,-,TRBJ1-2,-,TRBV2
TGTGCCAGCAGTCGTTTGGAGGGAAACACCATATATTTT,CASSRLEGNTIYF,-,TRBJ1-3,-,TRBV12-3/TRBV12-4
TGCGCCAGCAGCTCTCGACAGGGACAAGAGACCCAGTACTTC,CASSSRQGQETQYF,TRBD1,TRBJ2-5,-,TRBV5-1
TGTGCCAGCAGTAAAGAGGCCGGGACAGGGGGCTTCTACGAGCAGTACTTC,CASSKEAGTGGFYEQYF,TRBD1,TRBJ2-7,-,TRBV27
TGTGCCAGCAGCCGGACCGGGACAGGCCAAGAGACCCAGTACTTC,CASSRTGTGQETQYF,TRBD1,TRBJ2-5,-,TRBV6-5